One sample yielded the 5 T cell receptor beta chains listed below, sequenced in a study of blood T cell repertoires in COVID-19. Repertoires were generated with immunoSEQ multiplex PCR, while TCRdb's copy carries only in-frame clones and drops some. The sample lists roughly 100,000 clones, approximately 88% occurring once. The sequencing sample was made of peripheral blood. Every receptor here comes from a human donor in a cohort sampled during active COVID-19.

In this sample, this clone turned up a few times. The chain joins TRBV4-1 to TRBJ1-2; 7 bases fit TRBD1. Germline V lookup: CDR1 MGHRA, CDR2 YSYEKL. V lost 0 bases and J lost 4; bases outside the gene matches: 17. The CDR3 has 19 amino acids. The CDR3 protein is CASSQDRWTGPARVYGYTF. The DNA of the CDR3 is TGCGCCAGCAGCCAAGATCGCTGGACAGGCCCCGCGAGGGTCTATGGCTACACCTTC.

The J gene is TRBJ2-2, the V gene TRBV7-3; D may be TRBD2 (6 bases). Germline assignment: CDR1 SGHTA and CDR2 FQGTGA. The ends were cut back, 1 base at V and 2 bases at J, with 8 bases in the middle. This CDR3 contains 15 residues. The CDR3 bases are TGTGCCAGCAGCTTAAGGCGGGGTAACACCGGGGAGCTGTTTTTT. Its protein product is CASSLRRGNTGELFF.

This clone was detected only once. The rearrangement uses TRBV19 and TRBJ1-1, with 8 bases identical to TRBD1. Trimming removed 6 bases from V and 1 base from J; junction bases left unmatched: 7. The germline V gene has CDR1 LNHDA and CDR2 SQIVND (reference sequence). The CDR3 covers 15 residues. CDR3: CASRMTGAPNTEAFF. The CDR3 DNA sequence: TGTGCCAGTAGGATGACAGGGGCACCGAACACTGAAGCTTTCTTT.

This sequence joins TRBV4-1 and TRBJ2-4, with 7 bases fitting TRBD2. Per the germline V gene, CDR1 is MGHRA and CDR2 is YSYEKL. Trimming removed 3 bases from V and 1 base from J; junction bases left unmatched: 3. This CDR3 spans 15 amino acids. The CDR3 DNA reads TGCGCCAGCAGCCAGGGGGGGAGGGCCAAAAACATTCAGTACTTC. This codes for CASSQGGRAKNIQYF.

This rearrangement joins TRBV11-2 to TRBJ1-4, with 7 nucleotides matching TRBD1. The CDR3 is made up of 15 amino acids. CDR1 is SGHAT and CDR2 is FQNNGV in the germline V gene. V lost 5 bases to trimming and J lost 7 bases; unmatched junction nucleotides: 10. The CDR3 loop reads CASSSYRGRGEKLFF. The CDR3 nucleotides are TGTGCCAGCAGCAGCTACAGGGGACGAGGTGAAAAACTGTTTTTT.